The rows below give T cell receptor beta chains drawn from one sample of a study of blood T cell repertoires in COVID-19. Data came from immunoSEQ multiplex PCR; TCRdb stores just in-frame clones and leaves some out. Seen here are approximately 240,000 clones, 65% to 90% observed once, and the top ten hold under 5.5%. Sequences were obtained from peripheral blood. Every receptor here comes from an elderly woman with active or convalescent COVID-19. Both conserved end residues are part of each CDR3. Each record gives: J gene, V gene, D gene, clone size, CDR3 DNA, CDR3 protein. D genes are given only for firm matches. The size of a clone is reported for some rows only, either as once, few or many, or as a class for expanded clones.

j_gene: TRBJ2-3
v_gene: TRBV18
d_gene: -
abundance: -
CDR3nt: TGTGCCAGCTCACCAAAGACTACTCGGGATACGCAGTATTTT
CDR3aa: CASSPKTTRDTQYF

j_gene: TRBJ1-6
v_gene: TRBV6-6
d_gene: -
abundance: -
CDR3nt: TGTGCCAGCAGTCCGGGATCCGATATTTCACCCCTCCACTTT
CDR3aa: CASSPGSDISPLHF

j_gene: TRBJ1-2
v_gene: TRBV5-1
d_gene: TRBD1
abundance: -
CDR3nt: TGCGCCAGCAGCTTGCTCCAGGGGGATGACGGCTACACCTTC
CDR3aa: CASSLLQGDDGYTF

j_gene: TRBJ1-5
v_gene: TRBV30
d_gene: -
abundance: few
CDR3nt: TGTGCCTGGAGTGTCGACAGCTTCAATCAGCCCCAGCATTTT
CDR3aa: CAWSVDSFNQPQHF

j_gene: TRBJ2-6
v_gene: TRBV4-1
d_gene: TRBD1
abundance: -
CDR3nt: TGCGCCAGCAGCCAAGAGCGACAGGGGGCGGCTGGGGCCAACGTCCTGACTTTC
CDR3aa: CASSQERQGAAGANVLTF

j_gene: TRBJ2-7
v_gene: TRBV19
d_gene: -
abundance: few
CDR3nt: TGTGCCAGTAGTATTCGACAGACAGTAACCTACGAGCAGTACTTC
CDR3aa: CASSIRQTVTYEQYF

j_gene: TRBJ1-2
v_gene: TRBV9
d_gene: TRBD1
abundance: few
CDR3nt: TGTGCCAGCAGCGTAGACGCCGGGACAGGGGGAGGCTACACCTTC
CDR3aa: CASSVDAGTGGGYTF

j_gene: TRBJ1-1
v_gene: TRBV3-1/TRBV3-2
d_gene: TRBD1
abundance: -
CDR3nt: TGTGCCAGCAGCCTTAAACAGGGGGCGGCCACTGAAGCTTTCTTT
CDR3aa: CASSLKQGAATEAFF

j_gene: TRBJ1-5
v_gene: TRBV5-1
d_gene: -
abundance: -
CDR3nt: TGCGCCAGCAGCTTGGAGGGGTTCGGCAATCAGCCCCAGCATTTT
CDR3aa: CASSLEGFGNQPQHF

j_gene: TRBJ1-1
v_gene: TRBV7-2
d_gene: TRBD1
abundance: -
CDR3nt: TGTGCCAGCAGCGCCGCGACAGGGATCACTGAAGCTTTCTTT
CDR3aa: CASSAATGITEAFF

j_gene: TRBJ1-1
v_gene: TRBV5-1
d_gene: TRBD1
abundance: few
CDR3nt: TGCGCCAGCAGCTCCAATACAGGGGACCCGGGGAGTGGAGCTTTCTTT
CDR3aa: CASSSNTGDPGSGAFF

j_gene: TRBJ1-2
v_gene: TRBV2
d_gene: TRBD1
abundance: -
CDR3nt: TGTGCCAGCAGGGACAGGGCCGCTAACTATGGCTACACCTTC
CDR3aa: CASRDRAANYGYTF

j_gene: TRBJ1-1
v_gene: TRBV7-9
d_gene: -
abundance: -
CDR3nt: TGTGCCAGCAGCTCCGGACAGATTAACACTGAAGCTTTCTTT
CDR3aa: CASSSGQINTEAFF

j_gene: TRBJ1-4
v_gene: TRBV5-1
d_gene: TRBD1
abundance: -
CDR3nt: TGCGCCAGCAGCACGGGACAGGGGAATGAAAAACTGTTTTTT
CDR3aa: CASSTGQGNEKLFF

j_gene: TRBJ2-3
v_gene: TRBV27
d_gene: TRBD1
abundance: -
CDR3nt: TGTGCCAGCAGGGGGAACGACAGGGGTAGCACAGATACGCAGTATTTT
CDR3aa: CASRGNDRGSTDTQYF

j_gene: TRBJ1-3
v_gene: TRBV2
d_gene: -
abundance: -
CDR3nt: TGTGCCAGCAGTGCACAGTACTCTGGAAACACCATATATTTT
CDR3aa: CASSAQYSGNTIYF

j_gene: TRBJ2-1
v_gene: TRBV24-1
d_gene: -
abundance: -
CDR3nt: TGTGCCACCAGTGATTTGCCGCCGGGGGAGCAGTTCTTC
CDR3aa: CATSDLPPGEQFF

j_gene: TRBJ1-2
v_gene: TRBV6-6
d_gene: -
abundance: -
CDR3nt: TGTGCCAGCAGTTACGGGGGGATACACTATGGCTACACCTTC
CDR3aa: CASSYGGIHYGYTF

j_gene: TRBJ2-3
v_gene: TRBV4-2
d_gene: TRBD2
abundance: -
CDR3nt: TGTGCCAGCAGCCAAGCCGGCGGGAGGAGCACAGATACGCAGTATTTT
CDR3aa: CASSQAGGRSTDTQYF

j_gene: TRBJ2-7
v_gene: TRBV11-2
d_gene: -
abundance: -
CDR3nt: TGTGCCAGCAGCTCCCCTGACAGCTACGAGCAGTACTTC
CDR3aa: CASSSPDSYEQYF

j_gene: TRBJ2-5
v_gene: TRBV10-2
d_gene: -
abundance: -
CDR3nt: TGCGCCAGCAGTGAGGTGGGGGGAGGGACCCAGTACTTC
CDR3aa: CASSEVGGGTQYF

j_gene: TRBJ1-3
v_gene: TRBV4-2
d_gene: -
abundance: -
CDR3nt: TGTGCCAGCAGCCGTGAACAGGGCGGAAACACCATATATTTT
CDR3aa: CASSREQGGNTIYF

j_gene: TRBJ1-3
v_gene: TRBV10-3
d_gene: -
abundance: -
CDR3nt: TGTGCCATCAGTCCTCTTAGCTCTGGAAACACCATATATTTT
CDR3aa: CAISPLSSGNTIYF

j_gene: TRBJ2-1
v_gene: TRBV2
d_gene: TRBD2
abundance: -
CDR3nt: TGTGCCAGCAGTGAGTATGGTAGCGGGAGGGCCAATGAGCAGTTCTTC
CDR3aa: CASSEYGSGRANEQFF

j_gene: TRBJ2-5
v_gene: TRBV19
d_gene: TRBD1
abundance: -
CDR3nt: TGTGCCAGCAATAACCGGAGGACAGGGACTCGAGAGACCCAGTACTTC
CDR3aa: CASNNRRTGTRETQYF

j_gene: TRBJ2-5
v_gene: TRBV6-2/TRBV6-3
d_gene: -
abundance: -
CDR3nt: TGTGCCAGCAGCCAGACTACGTTAGAGACCCAGTACTTC
CDR3aa: CASSQTTLETQYF

j_gene: TRBJ2-3
v_gene: TRBV10-3
d_gene: TRBD2
abundance: -
CDR3nt: TGTGCCATCAGTGAGTCTAGCGGGGGGGGCACAGATACGCAGTATTTT
CDR3aa: CAISESSGGGTDTQYF

j_gene: TRBJ1-1
v_gene: TRBV28
d_gene: TRBD1
abundance: -
CDR3nt: TGTGCCAGTGGGGGCACTAACAGGGGGCGAGTTGAAGCTTTCTTT
CDR3aa: CASGGTNRGRVEAFF

j_gene: TRBJ1-1
v_gene: TRBV30
d_gene: TRBD1
abundance: -
CDR3nt: TGTGCCTGGAGTCCGGACAGGTATCTAGCTTTCTTT
CDR3aa: CAWSPDRYLAFF

j_gene: TRBJ2-5
v_gene: TRBV14
d_gene: -
abundance: -
CDR3nt: TGTGCCAGCAGCCTCTTGACTAGTCGGGAGACCCAGTACTTC
CDR3aa: CASSLLTSRETQYF

j_gene: TRBJ2-1
v_gene: TRBV25-1
d_gene: -
abundance: -
CDR3nt: TGTGCCAGCACCCGGGGGGCGGGACTCGTAGCCAATGAGCAGTTCTTC
CDR3aa: CASTRGAGLVANEQFF

j_gene: TRBJ2-1
v_gene: TRBV5-4
d_gene: -
abundance: -
CDR3nt: TGTGCCAGCAGTCCCGCTAGCTCGGGTATAAATGAGCAGTTCTTC
CDR3aa: CASSPASSGINEQFF